This T cell receptor (beta chain) was sequenced during a study of cytomegalovirus exposure and HLA in healthy donors. Study-level results: In vitro checks showed that three CMV-associated chains really do target CMV antigens.

As to this clone: Antigen specificity is unknown.

PCR amplification relied on 60 Vbeta primers (plus 13 Jbeta primers). Sequenced by immunoSEQ multiplex PCR; TCRdb stores in-frame clones only, minus some. The data contain roughly 100,000 clones, about 74% of them singletons. The CDR3 loop spans 14 amino acids. Germline V gives CDR1 SNHLY, CDR2 FYNNEI. V was cut by 8 bases and J by 6 bases, with 14 bases left in between. The receptor was isolated from a male donor in good health and CMV-seropositive. The sequenced sample consisted of PBMCs. The chain joins TRBV2 to TRBJ1-6; perhaps TRBD1 as D (5 bases). The CDR3 DNA is TGTGCCAGCGCGAGACAGTTCATTAATTCACCCCTCCACTTT. Translating gives CASARQFINSPLHF.